These T cell receptor beta chains were read from a single sample in a study of ipilimumab plus nivolumab after autologous stem cell transplantation. Clones were sequenced by immunoSEQ multiplex PCR, and TCRdb holds only the in-frame ones, with some missing. The sample consists of fewer than 25,000 clones, 74% of them appearing once. Sequences were derived from PBMCs, sampled in a trial of ipilimumab plus nivolumab as post-transplant consolidation. The receptor source for this set is a male donor with diffuse large B-cell lymphoma. The conserved cysteine and the conserved F or W are not part of the CDR3 here. The D gene is left open where the match is weak. Clone size is shown for a subset of rows, as once, few, many or a class of expanded clone.

j_call v_call cdr3_length d_call clone_size cdr3_aa
TRBJ2-5 TRBV11-3 13 TRBD1 NA ASSPGTGVFETQY
TRBJ2-1 TRBV5-1 14 TRBD2 NA ASSPDLAGGGNEQF
TRBJ2-2 TRBV19 13 NA NA ASSDRPRTTGELF
NA TRBV2 12 TRBD2 NA ASSGRLAGYEQY
TRBJ2-1 TRBV7-9 11 NA NA ASSPGTYNEQF
TRBJ1-4 TRBV7-8 12 NA NA ASSSVYDNEKLF
TRBJ2-2 TRBV2 10 NA NA ASSVTIGELF
TRBJ1-2 TRBV7-9 11 TRBD1 NA ASSLGGTGGTT
TRBJ1-5 TRBV4-3 14 TRBD1 NA ASSQVEGAVGQPQH
TRBJ1-5 TRBV5-8 11 NA NA ASSSDRNQPQH
TRBJ1-2 TRBV5-1 12 TRBD1 few ASSLGDRDYGYT
TRBJ1-1 TRBV5-1 13 NA NA ASSLVAAGGTEAF
TRBJ1-2 TRBV4-1 11 NA few ASSQGQLGGYT
TRBJ1-1 TRBV6-1 13 NA once ASRASGTSQYEAF
TRBJ2-7 TRBV6-1 11 TRBD2 NA AIRTSGNYEQY
TRBJ1-1 TRBV30 12 TRBD1 NA AWRGQGSRTEAF
TRBJ2-1 TRBV27 12 TRBD1 NA ASSPQGTQNEQF
TRBJ2-5 TRBV29-1 12 NA few SVEDRVGRGTQY
TRBJ1-4 TRBV11-2 11 TRBD1 NA ASRGGDNEKLF
TRBJ2-1 TRBV29-1 12 NA NA SVGAGSSYNEQF
TRBJ2-7 TRBV19 14 NA NA ATNPGRGRSSYEQY
TRBJ2-7 TRBV12-5 12 NA NA ASGLDRARDEQY
TRBJ1-3 TRBV4-1 13 TRBD1 NA ASSQEDRVGNTIC
TRBJ1-1 TRBV6-6 12 NA NA ASRRQGPNTEAF
TRBJ2-7 TRBV11-2 11 NA NA ASSSSGVNEQY
TRBJ1-1 TRBV11-3 14 NA once ASSQRRPVMNTEAF
TRBJ2-2 TRBV2 14 TRBD2 NA ASSEALAGDFGELF
TRBJ2-1 TRBV5-1 10 NA NA ASSLEYPPGF
TRBJ2-2 TRBV5-4 14 NA NA ASSLDLGRTVGELF
TRBJ2-5 TRBV4-1 15 TRBD2 NA ASSQDRTSGGQETQY
TRBJ1-4 TRBV11-2 13 NA NA ASSSGTWGGEKLF
TRBJ1-5 TRBV6-5 11 NA NA ASSWDSNQPQH
TRBJ1-1 TRBV18 12 NA NA ASSPYNRVTEAF
TRBJ1-3 TRBV7-2 11 NA NA ASSLGRGNTIY
TRBJ2-4 TRBV4-2 13 NA NA ASSNVYEAKNIQY
TRBJ1-6 TRBV19 13 NA NA ASNSWGLGNSPLH
TRBJ2-1 TRBV4-1 13 TRBD2 NA ASSQDRLAGVEQF
TRBJ2-3 TRBV27 15 TRBD1 NA ASRPLGQAESTDTQY
TRBJ1-2 TRBV6-6 11 NA once ASSPPLDRGYT
TRBJ2-1 TRBV29-1 11 TRBD2 few SVGAGEEAEQF
TRBJ1-1 TRBV10-3 10 NA NA AISDPNTEAF
TRBJ1-1 TRBV11-2 11 TRBD1 NA ASSPRQGSEAF
TRBJ2-2 TRBV21-1 11 NA NA ALRTDPAGELF
TRBJ1-2 TRBV5-1 14 NA NA ASSLDPGSSSRGYT
TRBJ2-1 TRBV7-3 13 TRBD2 once ASSPGTSGGNEQF
TRBJ1-2 TRBV18 13 NA NA ASSLGTRSYYGYT
TRBJ2-5 TRBV7-6 13 TRBD1 NA ASSSRQGYQETQY
TRBJ1-1 TRBV28 13 NA NA ASSLGPSPLTEAF
TRBJ2-1 TRBV7-6 13 TRBD1 NA ASSTRDSIYNEQF
TRBJ2-3 TRBV2 9 TRBD1 NA ARQGWDTQY
TRBJ1-1 TRBV2 12 TRBD1 NA ASSEGTGGTEAF
TRBJ2-3 TRBV5-3 10 NA NA ASSPSTDTQY
TRBJ2-2 TRBV7-3 17 TRBD2 NA ASSRLSAGGPTNTGELF
TRBJ2-5 TRBV5-6 12 TRBD1 NA ASTLTGAVETQY
TRBJ2-3 TRBV5-1 13 NA NA ASSLLGFSTDTQY
TRBJ1-1 TRBV14 14 NA NA ASSQEYGLMNTEAF
TRBJ2-3 TRBV2 9 NA NA ASKVANTQY